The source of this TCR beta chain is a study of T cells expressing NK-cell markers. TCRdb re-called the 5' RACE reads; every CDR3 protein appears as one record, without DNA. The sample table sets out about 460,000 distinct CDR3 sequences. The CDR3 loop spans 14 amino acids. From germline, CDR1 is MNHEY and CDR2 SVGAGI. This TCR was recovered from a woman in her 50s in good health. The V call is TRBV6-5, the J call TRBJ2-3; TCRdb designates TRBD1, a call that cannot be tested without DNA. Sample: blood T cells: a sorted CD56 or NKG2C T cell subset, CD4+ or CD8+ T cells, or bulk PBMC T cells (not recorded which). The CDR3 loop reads CASSRYRGTDTQYF.